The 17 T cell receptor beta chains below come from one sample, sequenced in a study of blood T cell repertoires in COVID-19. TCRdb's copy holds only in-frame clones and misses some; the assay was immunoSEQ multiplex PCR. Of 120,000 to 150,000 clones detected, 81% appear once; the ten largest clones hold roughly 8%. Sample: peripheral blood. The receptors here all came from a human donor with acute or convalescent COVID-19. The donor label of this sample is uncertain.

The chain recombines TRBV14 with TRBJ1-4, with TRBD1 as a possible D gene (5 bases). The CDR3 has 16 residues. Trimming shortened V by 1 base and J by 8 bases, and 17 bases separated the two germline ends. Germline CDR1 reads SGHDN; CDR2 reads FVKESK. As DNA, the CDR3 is TGTGCCAGCAGCCAAGGTGTAGTCCAGGGTTTGGAAAAACTGTTTTTT. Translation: CASSQGVVQGLEKLFF.

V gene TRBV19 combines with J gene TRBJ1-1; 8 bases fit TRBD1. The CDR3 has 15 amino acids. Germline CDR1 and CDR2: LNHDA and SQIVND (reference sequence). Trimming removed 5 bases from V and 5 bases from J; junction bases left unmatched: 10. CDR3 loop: CASSSWTGSKTEAFF. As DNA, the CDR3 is TGTGCCAGTAGTTCCTGGACAGGGAGTAAAACTGAAGCTTTCTTT. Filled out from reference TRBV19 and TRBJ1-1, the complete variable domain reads DGGITQSPKYLFRKEGQNVTLSCEQNLNHDAMYWYRQDPGQGLRLIYYSQIVNDFQKGDIAEGYSVSREKKESFPLTVTSAQKNPTAFYLCASSSWTGSKTEAFFGQGTRLTVV.

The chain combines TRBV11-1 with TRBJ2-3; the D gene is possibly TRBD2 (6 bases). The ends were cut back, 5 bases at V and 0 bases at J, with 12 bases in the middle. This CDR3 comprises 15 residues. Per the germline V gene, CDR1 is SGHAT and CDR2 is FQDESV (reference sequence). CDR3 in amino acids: CASSPPGLSTDTQYF. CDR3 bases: TGTGCCAGCAGCCCTCCGGGACTTAGCACAGATACGCAGTATTTT.

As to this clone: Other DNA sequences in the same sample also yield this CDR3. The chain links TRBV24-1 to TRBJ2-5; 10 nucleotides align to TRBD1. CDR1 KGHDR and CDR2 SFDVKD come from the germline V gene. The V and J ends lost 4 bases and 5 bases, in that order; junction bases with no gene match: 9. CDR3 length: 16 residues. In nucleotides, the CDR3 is TGTGCCACCAGTGACGTCCCGGGACAGGGGAGGGAGACCCAGTACTTC. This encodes CATSDVPGQGRETQYF.

The CDR3, as DNA: TGCGCCAGCAGCCAAGATTCCCTAGCGGCGTCCTCCTACGAGCAGTACTTC. Its protein product is CASSQDSLAASSYEQYF. This rearrangement joins TRBV4-1 to TRBJ2-7; TRBD2 matches at 7 bases. CDR1 MGHRA and CDR2 YSYEKL come from the germline V gene. The CDR3 covers 17 residues. V gave up 0 bases and J gave up 0 bases; unmatched junction bases: 8.

The CDR3 sequence is CASSPLAENEQFF. The CDR3, as DNA: TGTGCCAGCAGCCCCCTCGCGGAGAATGAGCAGTTCTTC. The V gene is TRBV11-2, the J gene TRBJ2-1; D gene ambiguous. Germline CDR1 reads SGHAT; CDR2 reads FQNNGV. The CDR3 has 13 residues. The V end lost 5 bases, the J end lost 7 bases, and 12 bases lay between the germline ends.

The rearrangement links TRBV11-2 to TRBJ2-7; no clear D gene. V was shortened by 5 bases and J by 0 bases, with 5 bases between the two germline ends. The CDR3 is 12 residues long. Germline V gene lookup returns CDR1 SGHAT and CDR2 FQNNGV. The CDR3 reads CASSPFSYEQYF. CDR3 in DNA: TGTGCCAGCAGCCCTTTCTCCTACGAGCAGTACTTC.

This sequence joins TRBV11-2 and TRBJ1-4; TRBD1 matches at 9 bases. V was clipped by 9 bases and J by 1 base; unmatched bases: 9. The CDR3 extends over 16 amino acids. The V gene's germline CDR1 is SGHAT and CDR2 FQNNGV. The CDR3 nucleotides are TGTGCCAGTGGGACAGGGATAATTGTAACTAATGAAAAACTGTTTTTT. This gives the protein CASGTGIIVTNEKLFF.

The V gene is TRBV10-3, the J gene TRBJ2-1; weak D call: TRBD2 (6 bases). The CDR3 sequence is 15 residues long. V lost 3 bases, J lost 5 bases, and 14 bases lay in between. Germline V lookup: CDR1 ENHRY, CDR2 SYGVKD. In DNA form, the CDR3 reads TGTGCCATCAGTGACTCCCCCGGAGGGGACAATGAGCAGTTCTTC. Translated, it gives CAISDSPGGDNEQFF.

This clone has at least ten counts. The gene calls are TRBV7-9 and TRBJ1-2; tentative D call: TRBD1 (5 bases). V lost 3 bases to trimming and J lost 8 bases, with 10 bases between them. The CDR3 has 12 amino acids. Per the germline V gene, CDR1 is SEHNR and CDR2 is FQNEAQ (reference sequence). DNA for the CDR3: TGTGCCAGCAGCTTGGGGGGAGGAGGCTACACCTTC. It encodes CASSLGGGGYTF.

The CDR3 nucleotides are TGTGCCAGCTCACCCTTGACAGGGGGCACTGAAGCTTTCTTT. Its translation: CASSPLTGGTEAFF. The J gene is TRBJ1-1, the V gene TRBV18; 9 nucleotides agree with TRBD1. Germline CDR1 and CDR2: KGHSH and LQKENI. This CDR3 spans 14 amino acids. V trimming: 3 bases; J trimming: 4 bases; junction bases outside the gene matches: 3.

This chain's CDR3 is CAWKRTTNTGELFF. In DNA form, the CDR3 reads TGTGCCTGGAAGAGGACAACGAACACCGGGGAGCTGTTTTTT. The chain uses TRBV30 and TRBJ2-2; D possibly corresponds to TRBD1 (5 bases). CDR1 and CDR2 from the germline V gene are GTSNPN and SVGIG (reference sequence). The CDR3 has 14 residues. V was clipped by 4 bases and J by 0 bases, with 9 bases between them.

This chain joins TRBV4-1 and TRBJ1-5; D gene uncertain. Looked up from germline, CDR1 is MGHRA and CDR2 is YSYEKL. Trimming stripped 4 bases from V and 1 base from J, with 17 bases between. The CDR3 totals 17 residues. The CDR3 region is CASSPEVFGGSNQPQHF. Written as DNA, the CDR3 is TGCGCCAGCAGCCCCGAGGTATTTGGCGGGAGCAATCAGCCCCAGCATTTT.

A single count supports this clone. The CDR3 loop reads CASSLGGVYNEQFF. As DNA, the CDR3 is TGTGCCAGCTCTCTAGGGGGGGTCTACAATGAGCAGTTCTTC. The rearrangement uses TRBV6-5 and TRBJ2-1, with D perhaps matching TRBD2 (7 bases). The germline gives CDR1 MNHEY, CDR2 SVGAGI. This CDR3 comprises 14 residues. V lost 8 bases and J 3 bases, leaving 14 bases between the germline ends.

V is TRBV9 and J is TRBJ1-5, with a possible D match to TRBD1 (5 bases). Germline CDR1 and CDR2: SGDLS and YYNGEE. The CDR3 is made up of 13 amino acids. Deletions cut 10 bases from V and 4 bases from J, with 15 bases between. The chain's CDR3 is CAPQPGLNQPQHF. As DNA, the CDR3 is TGTGCCCCCCAGCCAGGGTTAAATCAGCCCCAGCATTTT.

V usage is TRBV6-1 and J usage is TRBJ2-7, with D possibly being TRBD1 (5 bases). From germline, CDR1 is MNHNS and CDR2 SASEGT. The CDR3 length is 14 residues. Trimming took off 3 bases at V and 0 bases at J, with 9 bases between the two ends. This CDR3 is CASSDRAFSYEQYV. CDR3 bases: TGTGCCAGCAGTGACAGGGCCTTCTCCTACGAGCAGTACGTC.

Written as DNA, the CDR3 is TGTGCCAGCAGTGTAGGAGGGTATAGCTCCTACGAGCAGTACTTC. Protein sequence: CASSVGGYSSYEQYF. V and J are TRBV25-1 and TRBJ2-7; D may be TRBD2 (6 bases). Trimming cost V 4 bases and J 0 bases, with 13 bases left between them. This CDR3 spans 15 amino acids. The germline V gene has CDR1 MGHDK and CDR2 SYGVNS.